This T cell receptor (beta chain) was identified in a study of T cell changes during pregnancy in multiple sclerosis. The V gene lost 2 bases and the J gene lost 5 bases, with 13 bases spanning the gap. The germline CDR1 and CDR2 sequences are MNHEY and SMNVEV (reference sequence). This CDR3 has 15 amino acids. Measured with immunoSEQ multiplex PCR; TCRdb has only the in-frame clones, and not every one. The sample consists of around 40,000 clones, 85% to 95% of them appearing once. The genes are TRBV27 and TRBJ2-1, with a weak D call TRBD2 (6 bases). Sequences were derived from CD8+ T cells from peripheral blood mononuclear cells, sampled in the third trimester of pregnancy. This clonotype was sampled from a female donor with multiple sclerosis, enrolled in a pregnancy study. CDR3 in DNA: TGTGCCAGCAGTTTAGGGTTCGGAGGGAACAATGAGCAGTTCTTC. Residues: CASSLGFGGNNEQFF.